These 19 T cell receptor beta chains came from one sample sequenced in a study of response to subunit inactivated influenza vaccine. TCRdb reprocessed the RT-PCR reads via MiXCR and lists one record per CDR3 protein. The data contain around 470,000 distinct CDR3 sequences, less than 7.5% of them singletons. The input for sequencing was PBMCs from blood, taken less than 30 months after vaccination. These receptors were obtained from a man aged 45-69 years who received an inactivated influenza vaccine.

The chain is built from TRBV10-2 and TRBJ2-2; D gene ambiguous. CDR1 WSHSY and CDR2 SAAADI come from the germline V gene. V was cut by 3 bases and J by 0 bases, with 8 bases left in between. The CDR3 is 15 residues long. CDR3: CASSEGRSNTGELFF. The DNA of the CDR3 is TGCGCCAGCAGTGAAGGCAGGTCGAACACCGGGGAGCTGTTTTTT.

To note about this clonotype: A read error may account for a junction end that differs from germline. The chain has TRBV6-5 and TRBJ2-5, with 12 bases aligning to TRBD2. This CDR3 comprises 12 residues. Germline assignment: CDR1 MNHEY and CDR2 SVGAGI. The DNA for the CDR3 is TGTGCCACATCAACTAGCGGGGGGCCGGCGAACTTC. Its protein is CATSTSGGPANF.

This clonotype was detected only a few times. The chain has TRBV12-3 or TRBV12-4 and TRBJ2-5, with D possibly matching TRBD1 (6 bases). The V end lost 3 bases, the J end lost 5 bases, and 16 bases lay between the germline ends. This CDR3 spans 15 amino acids. This chain's CDR3 is CASSLSLQGLETQYF. The CDR3 coding sequence is TGTGCCAGCAGTTTGTCCCTACAGGGTTTGGAGACCCAGTACTTC.

This clonotype was observed a few times. CDR3 bases: TGCGCCAGCAGTCAATCCAACGAGCCTCAGGCCCACGAGCAGTACTTC. This codes for CASSQSNEPQAHEQYF. The chain carries TRBV23-1 and TRBJ2-7; D unresolved. TRBV23-1 is designated an ORF whose function remains uncertain. V shed 0 bases and J shed 5 bases, with 17 bases lying between them. CDR3 size: 16 residues.

In its sample, this clonotype was seen many times. The gene calls are TRBV5-1 and TRBJ2-5, with D perhaps matching TRBD2 (6 bases). Germline loops: CDR1 SGHRS, CDR2 YFSETQ. The CDR3 runs 14 residues. The V end was cut by 2 bases, the J end by 5 bases, with 13 bases between. In DNA, the CDR3 is TGCGCCAGCAGCTTACAGCGAGGAGGGGAGACCCAGTACTTC. Its protein product is CASSLQRGGETQYF.

This clonotype was seen more than once but under ten times. The junction shows a germline mismatch at one end, possibly a read error. The V and J genes are TRBV27 and TRBJ1-6; 7 bases are a match to TRBD1. From germline, CDR1 is MNHEY and CDR2 SMNVEV (reference sequence). The CDR3 contains 15 residues. The CDR3 DNA reads TGTGCCAGCAGTCTATCGACAGGGACTAATTCACCCCTCCACTTT. Encoded protein: CASSLSTGTNSPLHF.

V usage is TRBV29-1 and J usage is TRBJ2-4; TRBD1 might be the D (6 bases). Germline CDR1 and CDR2: SQVTM and ANQGSEA. V gave up 2 bases and J gave up 0 bases, with 17 bases separating them. The CDR3 runs 17 residues. The CDR3 sequence: CSVESRGGDLAKNIQYF. CDR3 bases: TGCAGCGTTGAATCAAGAGGGGGAGATCTAGCCAAAAACATTCAGTACTTC.

The CDR3 protein is CASTDPHSYEQYF. DNA for the CDR3: TGTGCCAGCACCGATCCCCATTCCTACGAGCAGTACTTC. The gene calls are TRBV28 and TRBJ2-7; D gene ambiguous. With 7 bases removed from V and 1 base from J, the gap between germline ends came to 11 bases. Looked up from germline, CDR1 is MDHEN and CDR2 is SYDVKM. The CDR3 loop spans 13 amino acids.

The chain employs TRBV20-1 and TRBJ2-1; TRBD2 matches at 7 bases. The germline gives CDR1 DFQATT, CDR2 SNEGSKA (reference sequence). J was trimmed by 5 bases and V by 0 bases; bases with no gene match: 7. This CDR3 spans 15 amino acids. CDR3 DNA: TGCAGTGCTAGAGATGCGGGAGTAGTAAACAATGAGCAGTTCTTC. The encoded protein is CSARDAGVVNNEQFF.

Concerning this clonotype: One base away lies a much larger clone, so this may be a sequencing read error. This chain joins TRBV11-2 and TRBJ1-3; D call uncertain. The CDR3 contains 15 residues. CDR1 and CDR2 (germline): SGHAT, FQNNGV. The CDR3 coding sequence is TGTGCCAGCAGCTTAACGGGAGTTGTTGGAAACATCATATATTTT. Amino acids: CASSLTGVVGNIIYF. The full variable domain, in which reference TRBV11-2 and TRBJ1-3 provide the parts outside the CDR3, is EAGVAQSPRYKIIEKRQSVAFWCNPISGHATLYWYQQILGQGPKLLIQFQNNGVVDDSQLPKDRFSAERLKGVDSTLKIQPAKLEDSAVYLCASSLTGVVGNIIYFGEGSWLTVV.

This rearrangement joins TRBV27 to TRBJ2-7; TRBD1 matches 9 bases. V lost 6 bases, J lost 0 bases, and 3 bases stayed unmatched. CDR1 MNHEY and CDR2 SMNVEV come from the germline V gene (reference sequence). There are 14 residues in the CDR3. CDR3 sequence reads: CASRGTGPSYEQYF. In DNA, the CDR3 is TGTGCCAGCAGAGGGACAGGGCCCTCCTACGAGCAGTACTTC.

The rearrangement uses TRBV20-1 and TRBJ2-4; tentatively, D is TRBD1 (6 bases). This CDR3 is built from 13 residues. V lost 6 bases to trimming and J lost 8 bases, with 17 bases between them. The germline gives CDR1 DFQATT, CDR2 SNEGSKA (reference sequence). CDR3 protein: CSASQKGVDIQYF. CDR3 DNA: TGCAGTGCAAGCCAGAAGGGGGTGGACATTCAGTACTTC.

V and J are TRBV4-2 and TRBJ1-2; no clear D gene. Germline V gene sequence: CDR1 LGHNA, CDR2 YNFKEQ. V lost 1 base to trimming and J lost 2 bases, with 11 bases between them. This CDR3 region has 15 residues. The CDR3 loop reads CASSQAHGPNYGYTF. The CDR3 DNA follows: TGTGCCAGCAGCCAAGCCCACGGGCCCAACTATGGCTACACCTTC.

This clonotype was found many times. V and J are TRBV2 and TRBJ1-5; D is unresolved. V lost 0 bases to trimming and J lost 13 bases, with 16 bases between them. Germline V lookup: CDR1 SNHLY, CDR2 FYNNEI. The CDR3 has 14 residues. In nucleotides, the CDR3 is TGTGCCAGCAGTGAAGCCACTCCTCGAAAGTCGCAGCATTTT. Its translation: CASSEATPRKSQHF.

This clonotype was counted only a few times. The gene calls are TRBV5-1 and TRBJ2-2; 7 nucleotides match TRBD2. Trimming removed 6 bases from V and 0 bases from J; junction bases left unmatched: 5. This CDR3 spans 15 amino acids. The germline CDR1 and CDR2 sequences are SGHRS and YFSETQ. The CDR3 DNA sequence: TGCGCCAGCATAGAGCGGGATACGAACACCGGGGAGCTGTTTTTT. Protein product: CASIERDTNTGELFF.

This clonotype was recorded many times. This chain joins TRBV5-1 and TRBJ2-2, with 10 positions matching TRBD1. V trimming: 7 bases; J trimming: 0 bases; junction bases outside the gene matches: 3. The CDR3 covers 15 residues. The germline CDR1 and CDR2 sequences are SGHRS and YFSETQ. The CDR3 sequence: CASRGQGANTGELFF. The CDR3 DNA follows: TGCGCCAGCCGCGGACAGGGGGCGAACACCGGGGAGCTGTTTTTT.

This clonotype showed up many times. This chain links TRBV7-9 with TRBJ1-3, with no clear D. The V gene lost 7 bases and the J gene lost 2 bases, with 15 bases spanning the gap. The germline CDR1 and CDR2 sequences are SEHNR and FQNEAQ (reference sequence). This CDR3 is 15 amino acids long. The CDR3 bases are TGTGCCAGCACCTGGTCCTCCTCTCCTGGAAACACCATATATTTT. This translates into CASTWSSSPGNTIYF. Complete variable domain (other parts from reference TRBV7-9 and TRBJ1-3): DTGVSQNPRHKITKRGQNVTFRCDPISEHNRLYWYRQTLGQGPEFLTYFQNEAQLEKSRLLSDRFSAERPKGSFSTLEIQRTEQGDSAMYLCASTWSSSPGNTIYFGEGSWLTVV.

V gene TRBV18 combines with J gene TRBJ2-4, with a possible D match to TRBD1 (6 bases). This CDR3 is 14 amino acids long. V lost 3 bases, J lost 7 bases, and 13 bases lay in between. CDR1 KGHSH and CDR2 LQKENI come from the germline V gene. CDR3 coding DNA: TGTGCCAGCTCACCGGCGACAGGTTTGAACATTCAGTACTTC. As protein: CASSPATGLNIQYF.

CDR3 sequence: CSARDKVGGNKNIQYF. The CDR3 bases are TGCAGTGCTAGAGATAAAGTGGGGGGGAACAAAAACATTCAGTACTTC. The V gene is TRBV20-1, the J gene TRBJ2-4; TRBD2 agrees at 7 bases. The V segment lost 0 bases and the J segment 3 bases; nucleotides outside the gene matches: 8. The CDR3 spans 16 residues. Germline loops: CDR1 DFQATT, CDR2 SNEGSKA (reference sequence).